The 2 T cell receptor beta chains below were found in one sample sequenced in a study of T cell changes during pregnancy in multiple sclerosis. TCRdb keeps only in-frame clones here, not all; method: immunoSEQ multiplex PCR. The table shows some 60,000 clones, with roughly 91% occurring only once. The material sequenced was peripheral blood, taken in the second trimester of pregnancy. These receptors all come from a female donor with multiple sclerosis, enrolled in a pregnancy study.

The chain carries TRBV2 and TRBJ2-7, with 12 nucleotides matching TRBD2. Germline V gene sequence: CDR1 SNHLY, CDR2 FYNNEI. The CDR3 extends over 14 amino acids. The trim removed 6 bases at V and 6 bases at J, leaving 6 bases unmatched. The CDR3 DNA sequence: TGTGCCAGCAGGGGCGGACTAGCGGGGACCGAGCAGTACTTC. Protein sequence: CASRGGLAGTEQYF. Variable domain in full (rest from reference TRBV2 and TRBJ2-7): EPEVTQTPSHQVTQMGQEVILRCVPISNHLYFYWYRQILGQKVEFLVSFYNNEISEKSEIFDDQFSVERPDGSNFTLKIRSTKLEDSAMYFCASRGGLAGTEQYFGPGTRLTVT.

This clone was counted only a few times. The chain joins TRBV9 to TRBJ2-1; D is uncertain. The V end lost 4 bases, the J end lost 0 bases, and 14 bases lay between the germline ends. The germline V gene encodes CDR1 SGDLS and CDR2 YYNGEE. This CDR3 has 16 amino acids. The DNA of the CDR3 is TGTGCCAGCAGCCCACTTGGGCTATACTCCTACAATGAGCAGTTCTTC. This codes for CASSPLGLYSYNEQFF.